These T cell receptor beta chains were read from a single sample in a study of shared clonotypes between healthy human individuals. Sequencing was performed with immunoSEQ multiplex PCR; in TCRdb, only in-frame clones are kept and a portion is missing. The sample has 2.3 million or so clones; more than 80% are singletons. Sequencing was carried out using naive CD4+ T cells from PBMCs. The receptors shown here come from a man between 18 and 35 years old in good health. Some clones in this sample may be carry-over from other donors' samples. The CDR3 runs from the conserved cysteine through the conserved F or W. D genes are given only for firm matches.

TRBV28	.	TRBJ2-7	CASRPDSTYEQYF	TGTGCCAGCAGGCCGGACTCAACCTACGAGCAGTACTTC
TRBV10-3	.	TRBJ2-2	CAIRSRGGTGELFF	TGTGCCATCAGGTCCAGGGGTGGGACCGGGGAGCTGTTTTTT
TRBV7-9	TRBD1	TRBJ1-4	CASSLPTGGPNEKLFF	TGTGCCAGCAGCTTACCGACAGGGGGACCCAATGAAAAACTGTTTTTT
TRBV9	.	TRBJ2-3	CASTRYTTDTQYF	TGTGCCAGCACCCGATACACCACAGATACGCAGTATTTT
TRBV9	.	TRBJ2-7	CASSVGVGVDLDEQYF	TGTGCCAGCAGCGTAGGGGTGGGTGTTGATTTGGACGAGCAGTACTTC
TRBV4-3	.	TRBJ2-2	CASSQEGVWGRVGELFF	TGCGCCAGCAGCCAAGAGGGAGTTTGGGGGCGGGTCGGGGAGCTGTTTTTT
TRBV29-1	TRBD2	TRBJ2-1	CSTRTSAYNEQFF	TGCAGCACCAGGACTAGCGCATACAATGAGCAGTTCTTC
TRBV9	.	TRBJ2-7	CASSVPGSEQYF	TGTGCCAGCAGCGTACCCGGGAGCGAGCAGTACTTC
TRBV2	TRBD2	TRBJ2-2	CASRAGALGTGELFF	TGTGCCAGCAGGGCGGGAGCTTTGGGCACCGGGGAGCTGTTTTTT
TRBV4-1	.	TRBJ1-1	CASSSRTLGGTEAFF	TGCGCCAGCAGCTCTCGGACCCTAGGCGGAACTGAAGCTTTCTTT
TRBV20-1	.	TRBJ1-6	CSPVSNSPLHF	TGCAGTCCCGTGAGCAATTCACCCCTCCACTTT
TRBV5-1	.	TRBJ2-7	CASSLGASYEQYF	TGCGCCAGCAGCTTGGGTGCGTCATACGAGCAGTACTTC
TRBV7-3	.	TRBJ1-1	CASTLHGADTEAFF	TGTGCCAGCACCCTTCACGGGGCGGACACTGAAGCTTTCTTT
TRBV11-2	TRBD1	TRBJ1-2	CASSGTGENYGYTF	TGTGCCAGCAGCGGCACAGGGGAAAACTATGGCTACACCTTC
TRBV9	TRBD1	TRBJ1-4	CASSGGQGAGEKLFF	TGTGCCAGCAGCGGAGGACAGGGCGCGGGAGAAAAACTGTTTTTT
TRBV18	TRBD1	TRBJ2-7	CASSPGTGEGEQYF	TGTGCCAGCTCGCCGGGGACAGGTGAGGGCGAGCAGTACTTC
TRBV27	TRBD2	TRBJ2-1	CASTRTSGRLQFF	TGTGCCAGCACTCGGACTAGCGGGAGGCTTCAGTTCTTC
TRBV5-1	TRBD2	TRBJ2-1	CASSNGLAILNEQFF	TGCGCCAGCAGCAACGGACTAGCAATCCTCAATGAGCAGTTCTTC